Included here is one T cell receptor beta chain sequence, with context. These data belong to a study of blood T cell repertoires in COVID-19. The wider study: In each case, the material was cDNA or gDNA derived from T cells, B-cell-depleted T cells, or PBMCs.

The method was immunoSEQ multiplex PCR; TCRdb's version includes in-frame clones alone and lacks a portion of them. Of a few hundred thousand clones in the sample, more than 80% were seen once. V was trimmed by 3 bases and J by 0 bases, leaving 13 bases between them. Germline V lookup: CDR1 SGHVT, CDR2 SQSDAQ. This CDR3 is built from 16 residues. The source of this sequence is a woman aged 25 to 45 with active or convalescent COVID-19. Sequences were obtained from peripheral blood. This chain uses TRBV7-4 with TRBJ2-3; possible D gene TRBD1, 5 bases. The CDR3 protein is CASSFEHRKSTDTQYF. The CDR3 DNA sequence: TGTGCCAGCAGCTTCGAGCACAGGAAAAGCACAGATACGCAGTATTTT.